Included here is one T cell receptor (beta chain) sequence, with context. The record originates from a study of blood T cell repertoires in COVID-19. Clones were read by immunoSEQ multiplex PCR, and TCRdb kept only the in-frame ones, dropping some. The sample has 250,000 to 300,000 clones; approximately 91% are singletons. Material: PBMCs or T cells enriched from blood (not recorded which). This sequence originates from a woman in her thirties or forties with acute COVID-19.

CDR3 amino acids: CASSLRDKSNYGYTF. The CDR3 region has the DNA TGTGCCAGCAGTCTTAGGGACAAATCTAACTATGGCTACACCTTC. The V gene is TRBV4-2, the J gene TRBJ1-2; D perhaps matches TRBD1 (6 bases). Trimming pared 6 bases from V and 0 bases from J, leaving 14 bases between. There are 15 residues in the CDR3. From germline, CDR1 is LGHNA and CDR2 YNFKEQ.